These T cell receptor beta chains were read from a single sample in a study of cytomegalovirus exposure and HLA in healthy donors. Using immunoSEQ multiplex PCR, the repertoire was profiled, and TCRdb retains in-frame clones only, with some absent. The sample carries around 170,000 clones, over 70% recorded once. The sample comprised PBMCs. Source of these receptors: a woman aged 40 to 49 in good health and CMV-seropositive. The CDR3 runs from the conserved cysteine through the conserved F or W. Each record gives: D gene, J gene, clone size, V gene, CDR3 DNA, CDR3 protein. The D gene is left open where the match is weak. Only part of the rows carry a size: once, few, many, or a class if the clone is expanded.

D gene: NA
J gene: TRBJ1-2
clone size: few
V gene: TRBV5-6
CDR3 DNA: TGTGCCAGCAGCTCTACAGGACGCTACTATGGCTACACCTTC
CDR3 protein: CASSSTGRYYGYTF

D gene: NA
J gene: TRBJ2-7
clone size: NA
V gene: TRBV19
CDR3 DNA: TGTGCCAGTCGTCGATCCGGGACCTACGAGCAGTACTTC
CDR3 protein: CASRRSGTYEQYF

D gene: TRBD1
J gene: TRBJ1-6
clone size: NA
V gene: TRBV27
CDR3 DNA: TGTGCCAGCAGTGATCGCAGGGGGCGAGCGTCACCCCTCCACTTT
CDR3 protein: CASSDRRGRASPLHF

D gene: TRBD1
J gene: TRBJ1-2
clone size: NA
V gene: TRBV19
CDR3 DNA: TGTGCCAGTAGCATTAACAGGGGGGACGGCTACACCTTC
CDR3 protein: CASSINRGDGYTF

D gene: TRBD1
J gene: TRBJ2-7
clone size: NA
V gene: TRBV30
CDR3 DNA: TGTGCCTGGGGGGACAGAGGATACGAGCAGTACTTC
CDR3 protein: CAWGDRGYEQYF

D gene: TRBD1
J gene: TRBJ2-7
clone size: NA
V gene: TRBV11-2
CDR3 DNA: TGTGCCAGCAGGGGGACAGGGACAGACGAGCAGTACTTC
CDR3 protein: CASRGTGTDEQYF

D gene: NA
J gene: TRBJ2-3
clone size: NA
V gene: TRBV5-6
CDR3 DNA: TGTGCCAGCGTGGGGCCCGACACAGATACGCAGTATTTT
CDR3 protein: CASVGPDTDTQYF

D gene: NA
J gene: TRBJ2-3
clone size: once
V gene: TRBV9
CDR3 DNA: TGTGCCAGCAGCGAAGCTCCGGGCACAGATACGCAGTATTTT
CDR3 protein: CASSEAPGTDTQYF

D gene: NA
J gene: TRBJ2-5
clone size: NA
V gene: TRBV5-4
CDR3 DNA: TGTGCCAGCAGCTTGGCCACCAGAGAGACCCAGTACTTC
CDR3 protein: CASSLATRETQYF

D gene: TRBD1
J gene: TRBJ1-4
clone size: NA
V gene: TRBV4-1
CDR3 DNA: TGCGCCAGCAGCCCCCAGGGGGGCGTGAATGAAAAACTGTTTTTT
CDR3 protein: CASSPQGGVNEKLFF

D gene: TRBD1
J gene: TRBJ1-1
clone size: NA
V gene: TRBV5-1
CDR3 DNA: TGCGCCAGCGGACAGGGGGCTAACACTGAAGCTTTCTTT
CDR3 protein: CASGQGANTEAFF

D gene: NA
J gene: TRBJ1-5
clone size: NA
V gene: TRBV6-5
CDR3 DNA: TGTGCCAGCAGACGGGGTGGTGGTCAGCCCCAGCATTTT
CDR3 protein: CASRRGGGQPQHF

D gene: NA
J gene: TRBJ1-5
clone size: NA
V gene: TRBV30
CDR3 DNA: TGTGCCTGGAGTAAGTCGAGGGTAGGGACACCAAATCAGCCCCAGCATTTT
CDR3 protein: CAWSKSRVGTPNQPQHF

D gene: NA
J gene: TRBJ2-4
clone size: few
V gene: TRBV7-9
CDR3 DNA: TGTGCCAGCAGCTTATTGCTGGGTCAGGGCGAAAACATTCAGTACTTC
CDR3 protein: CASSLLLGQGENIQYF

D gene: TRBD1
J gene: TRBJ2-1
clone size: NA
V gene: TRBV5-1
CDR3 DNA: TGCGCCAGCAGCCCCGGACAGGGGTACTACAATGAGCAGTTCTTC
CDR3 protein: CASSPGQGYYNEQFF

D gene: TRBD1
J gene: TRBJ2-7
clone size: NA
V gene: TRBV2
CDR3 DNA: TGTGCCACCCAGGGACAGATGGAGTCCTACGAGCAGTACTTC
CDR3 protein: CATQGQMESYEQYF

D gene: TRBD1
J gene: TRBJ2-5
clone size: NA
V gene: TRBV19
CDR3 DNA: TGTGCCAGTAGTTCCCGGGACAGTGAGACCCAGTACTTC
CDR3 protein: CASSSRDSETQYF

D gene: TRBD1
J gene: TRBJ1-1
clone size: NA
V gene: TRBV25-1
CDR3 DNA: TGTGCCAGCACTATACAGGGGTTCACTGAAGCTTTCTTT
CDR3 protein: CASTIQGFTEAFF

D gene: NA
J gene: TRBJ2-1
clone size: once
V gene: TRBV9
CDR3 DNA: TGTGCCAGCAGCGTAGATACGGGGGTCTTGGATGAGCAGTTCTTC
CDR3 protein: CASSVDTGVLDEQFF

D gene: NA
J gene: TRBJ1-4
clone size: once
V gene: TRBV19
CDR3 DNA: TGTGCCAGTAGTATAGATTCGTCAGTCGGGGTTGAAAAACTGTTTTTT
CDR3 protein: CASSIDSSVGVEKLFF

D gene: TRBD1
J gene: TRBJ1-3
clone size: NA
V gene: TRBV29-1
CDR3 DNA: TGCAGCGTTGGGACAGGGGGCACTGGAAACACCATATATTTT
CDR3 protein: CSVGTGGTGNTIYF

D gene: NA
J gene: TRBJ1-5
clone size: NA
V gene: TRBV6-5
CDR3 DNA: TGTGCCAGCAGAGCCGGACAGCGAAATCAGCCCCAGCATTTT
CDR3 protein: CASRAGQRNQPQHF

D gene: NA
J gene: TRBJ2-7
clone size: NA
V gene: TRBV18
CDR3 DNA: TGTGCCAGCTCACCTCAAGGACAGCATTTGTACTTC
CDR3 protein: CASSPQGQHLYF

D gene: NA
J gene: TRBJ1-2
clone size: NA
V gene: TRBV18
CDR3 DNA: TGTGCCAGCTCACCAGGGAGTGGCTACACCTTC
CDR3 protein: CASSPGSGYTF

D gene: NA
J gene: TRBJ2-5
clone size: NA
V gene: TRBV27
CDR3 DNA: TGTGCCAGCAGCCCCAAAGAGACCCAGTACTTC
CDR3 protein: CASSPKETQYF